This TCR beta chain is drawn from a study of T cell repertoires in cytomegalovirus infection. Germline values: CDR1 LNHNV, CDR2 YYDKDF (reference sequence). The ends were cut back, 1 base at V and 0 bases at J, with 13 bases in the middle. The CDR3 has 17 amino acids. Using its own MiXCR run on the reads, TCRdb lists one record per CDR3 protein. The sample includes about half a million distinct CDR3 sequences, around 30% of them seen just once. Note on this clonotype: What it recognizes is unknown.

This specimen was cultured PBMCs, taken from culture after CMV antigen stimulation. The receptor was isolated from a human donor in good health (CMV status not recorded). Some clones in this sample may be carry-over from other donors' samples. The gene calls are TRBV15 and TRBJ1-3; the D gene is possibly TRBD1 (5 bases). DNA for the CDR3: TGTGCCACCAGCAGAGGCCTGACAGCGAGCTCTGGAAACACCATATATTTT. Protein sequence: CATSRGLTASSGNTIYF.